This passage covers 4 T cell receptor beta chains from one sample sequenced in a study of shared T cell receptors in the human thymus. Some clones are missing from TCRdb's copy, which holds only in-frame ones; the method was immunoSEQ multiplex PCR. Altogether hundreds of thousands of clones are present, 87% being singletons, with the ten largest covering 0.009% to 0.0095%. The same data also contributed to another study, on human thymus T cells.

The source material was thymocytes. The origin of the receptors is a boy under three years old with a congenital heart defect.

This clone was picked up a small number of times. The chain joins TRBV5-6 to TRBJ1-6; D might be TRBD1 (5 bases). The CDR3 spans 15 residues. V was shortened by 2 bases and J by 9 bases, with 15 bases between the two germline ends. Per the germline V gene, CDR1 is SGHDT and CDR2 is YYEEEE. CDR3 bases: TGTGCCAGCAGCTTAAGTACAGGCACGGGTTCACCCCTCCACTTT. It encodes CASSLSTGTGSPLHF.

J is TRBJ2-1 and V is TRBV28; 11 positions match TRBD2. There are 18 residues in the CDR3. V gave up 1 base and J gave up 2 bases; unmatched junction bases: 7. Germline CDR1 and CDR2: MDHEN and SYDVKM. CDR3 amino acids: CASSLYSSGRAAYNEQFF. The CDR3, as DNA: TGTGCCAGCAGTTTATACAGTAGCGGGAGGGCTGCCTACAATGAGCAGTTCTTC. Drawing the rest from reference TRBV28 and TRBJ2-1, the complete variable domain is DVKVTQSSRYLVKRTGEKVFLECVQDMDHENMFWYRQDPGLGLRLIYFSYDVKMKEKGDIPEGYSVSREKKERFSLILESASTNQTSMYLCASSLYSSGRAAYNEQFFGPGTRLTVL.

The V gene is TRBV27, the J gene TRBJ2-7, with 11 bases aligning to TRBD2. The CDR3 has 15 amino acids. The junction had 5 bases not matched to a gene; V was cut back by 6 bases and J by 1 base. CDR1 is MNHEY and CDR2 is SMNVEV in the germline V gene (reference sequence). The CDR3 DNA reads as TGTGCCAGCAGAAAAGGGACTAGCGGATCCTACGAGCAGTACTTC. This translates into CASRKGTSGSYEQYF.

The chain combines TRBV19 with TRBJ2-2; D is perhaps TRBD2 (6 bases). CDR3 length: 14 amino acids. Trimming shortened V by 4 bases and J by 7 bases, and 13 bases separated the two germline ends. From germline, CDR1 is LNHDA and CDR2 SQIVND (reference sequence). CDR3 DNA sequence: TGTGCCAGTAGTAGCGCAGGGAGGAACGGGGAGCTGTTTTTT. It is translated as CASSSAGRNGELFF.